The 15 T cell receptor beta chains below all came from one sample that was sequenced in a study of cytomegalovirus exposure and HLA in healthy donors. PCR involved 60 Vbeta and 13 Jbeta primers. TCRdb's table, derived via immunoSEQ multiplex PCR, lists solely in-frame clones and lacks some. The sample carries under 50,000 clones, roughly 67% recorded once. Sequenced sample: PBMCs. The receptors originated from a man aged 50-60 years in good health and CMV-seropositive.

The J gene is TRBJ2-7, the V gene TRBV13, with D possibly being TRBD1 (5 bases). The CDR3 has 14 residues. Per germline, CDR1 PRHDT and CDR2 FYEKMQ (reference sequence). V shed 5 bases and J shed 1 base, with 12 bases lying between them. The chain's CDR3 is CASSPWTPSYEQYF. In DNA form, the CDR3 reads TGTGCCAGCAGCCCCTGGACACCTTCCTACGAGCAGTACTTC.

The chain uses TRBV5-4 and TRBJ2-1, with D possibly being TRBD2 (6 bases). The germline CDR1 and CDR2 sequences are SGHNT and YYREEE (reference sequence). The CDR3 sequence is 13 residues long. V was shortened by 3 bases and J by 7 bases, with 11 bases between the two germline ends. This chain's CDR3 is CASSSGGANEQFF. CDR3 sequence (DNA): TGTGCCAGCAGCTCGGGCGGGGCAAATGAGCAGTTCTTC.

This CDR3 reads CASSEDRWYAGNTIYF. The CDR3 DNA follows: TGTGCCAGCAGCGAGGACAGATGGTACGCGGGAAACACCATATATTTT. The rearrangement uses TRBV7-9 and TRBJ1-3; weak D call: TRBD1 (6 bases). This CDR3 region has 16 residues. The V end lost 5 bases, the J end lost 4 bases, and 18 bases lay between the germline ends. CDR1 and CDR2 from the germline V gene are SEHNR and FQNEAQ (reference sequence). Combining the CDR3 with reference TRBV7-9 and TRBJ1-3 gives the whole variable domain DTGVSQNPRHKITKRGQNVTFRCDPISEHNRLYWYRQTLGQGPEFLTYFQNEAQLEKSRLLSDRFSAERPKGSFSTLEIQRTEQGDSAMYLCASSEDRWYAGNTIYFGEGSWLTVV.

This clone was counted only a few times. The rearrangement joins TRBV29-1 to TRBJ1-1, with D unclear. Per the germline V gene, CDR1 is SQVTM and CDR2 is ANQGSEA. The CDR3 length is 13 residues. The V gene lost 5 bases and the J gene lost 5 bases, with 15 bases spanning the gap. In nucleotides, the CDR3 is TGCAGCGTTCTGACCGCATTCAGGACTGAAGCTTTCTTT. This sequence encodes CSVLTAFRTEAFF.

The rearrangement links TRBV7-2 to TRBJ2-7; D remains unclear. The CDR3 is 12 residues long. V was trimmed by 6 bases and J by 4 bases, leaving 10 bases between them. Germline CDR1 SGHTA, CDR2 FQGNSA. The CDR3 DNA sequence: TGTGCCAGCAGTCTTAGACTGTACGAGCAGTACTTC. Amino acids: CASSLRLYEQYF.

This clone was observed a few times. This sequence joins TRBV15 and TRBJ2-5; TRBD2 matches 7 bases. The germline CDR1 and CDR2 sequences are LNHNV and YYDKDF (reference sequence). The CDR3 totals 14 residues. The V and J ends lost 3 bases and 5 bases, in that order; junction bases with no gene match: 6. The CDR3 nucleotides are TGTGCCACCAGCAGGACTAGCAGAACGGAGACCCAGTACTTC. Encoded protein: CATSRTSRTETQYF.

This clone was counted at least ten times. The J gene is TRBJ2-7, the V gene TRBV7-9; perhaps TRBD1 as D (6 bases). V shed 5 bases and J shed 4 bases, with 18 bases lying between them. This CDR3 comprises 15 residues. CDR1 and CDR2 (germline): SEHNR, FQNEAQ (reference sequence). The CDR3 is CASSDTLTGLYEQYF. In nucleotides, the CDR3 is TGTGCCAGCAGCGATACTTTGACAGGATTGTACGAGCAGTACTTC.

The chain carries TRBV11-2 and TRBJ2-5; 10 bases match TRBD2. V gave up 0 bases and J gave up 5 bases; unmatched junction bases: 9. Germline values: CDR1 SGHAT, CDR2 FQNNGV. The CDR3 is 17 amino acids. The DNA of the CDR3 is TGTGCCAGCAGCTTAGATCTGGGAGCGGGGGGGGCTGAGACCCAGTACTTC. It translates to CASSLDLGAGGAETQYF. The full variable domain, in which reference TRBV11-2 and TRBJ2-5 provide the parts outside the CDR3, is EAGVAQSPRYKIIEKRQSVAFWCNPISGHATLYWYQQILGQGPKLLIQFQNNGVVDDSQLPKDRFSAERLKGVDSTLKIQPAKLEDSAVYLCASSLDLGAGGAETQYFGPGTRLLVL.

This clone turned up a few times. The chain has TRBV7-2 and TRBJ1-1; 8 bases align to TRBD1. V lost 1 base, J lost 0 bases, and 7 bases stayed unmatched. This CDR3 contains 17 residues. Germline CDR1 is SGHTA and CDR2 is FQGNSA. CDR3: CASSLGPRGPMNTEAFF. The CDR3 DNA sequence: TGTGCCAGCAGCTTAGGGCCCAGGGGGCCTATGAACACTGAAGCTTTCTTT.

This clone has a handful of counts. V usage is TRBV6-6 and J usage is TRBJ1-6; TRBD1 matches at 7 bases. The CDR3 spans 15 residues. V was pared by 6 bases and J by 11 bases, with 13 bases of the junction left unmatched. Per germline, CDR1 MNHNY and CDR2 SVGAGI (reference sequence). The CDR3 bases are TGTGCCAGCAGCCAACCCGGACAGGCGAAGCCACCCCTCCACTTT. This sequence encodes CASSQPGQAKPPLHF.

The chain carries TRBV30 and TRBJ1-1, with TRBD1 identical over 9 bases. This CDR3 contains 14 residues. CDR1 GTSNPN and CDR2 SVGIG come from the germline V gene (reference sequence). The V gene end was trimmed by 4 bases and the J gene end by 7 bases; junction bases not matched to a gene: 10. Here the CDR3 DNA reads TGTGCCTGGACCGCCTCGACAGGGGGAGGTGAAGCTTTCTTT. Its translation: CAWTASTGGGEAFF.

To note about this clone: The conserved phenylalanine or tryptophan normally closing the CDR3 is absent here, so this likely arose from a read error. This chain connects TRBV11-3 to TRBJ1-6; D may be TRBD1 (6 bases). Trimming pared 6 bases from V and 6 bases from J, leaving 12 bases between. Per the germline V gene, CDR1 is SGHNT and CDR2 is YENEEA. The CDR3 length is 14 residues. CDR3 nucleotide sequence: TGTGCCAGCAGTGGGACATCCCTTAATTCACCCCTCCACGTT. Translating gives CASSGTSLNSPLHV.

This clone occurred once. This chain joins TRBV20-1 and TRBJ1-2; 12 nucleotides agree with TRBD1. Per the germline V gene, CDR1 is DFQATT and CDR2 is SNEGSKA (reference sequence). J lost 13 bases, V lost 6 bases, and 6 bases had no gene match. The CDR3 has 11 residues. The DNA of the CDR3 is TGCAGTGCCGGGACAGGGGGCTCCGGCACCTTC. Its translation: CSAGTGGSGTF.

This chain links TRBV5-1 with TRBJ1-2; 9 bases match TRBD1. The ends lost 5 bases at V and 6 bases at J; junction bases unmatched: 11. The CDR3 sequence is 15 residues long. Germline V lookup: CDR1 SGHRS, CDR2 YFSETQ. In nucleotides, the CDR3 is TGCGCCAGCAGACCCAGTAGGACAGGGGATCATGGCTACACCTTC. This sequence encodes CASRPSRTGDHGYTF.

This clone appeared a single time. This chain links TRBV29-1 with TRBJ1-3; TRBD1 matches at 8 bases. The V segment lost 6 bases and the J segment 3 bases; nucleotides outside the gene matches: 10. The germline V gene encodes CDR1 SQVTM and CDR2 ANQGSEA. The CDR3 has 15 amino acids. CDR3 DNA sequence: TGCAGCGTCTCCGCAGGGGGCAATGATGGAAACACCATATATTTT. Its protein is CSVSAGGNDGNTIYF.